These T cell receptor beta chains were read from a single sample in a study of PD-1 blockade in classical Hodgkin lymphoma. Method: immunoSEQ multiplex PCR; TCRdb's copy keeps in-frame clones and lacks some. The table lists more than 35,000 clones, over 65% of them singletons. Specimen: peripheral blood mononuclear cells (PBMCs), collected before the second cycle of nivolumab. These receptors originate from a human donor with classical Hodgkin lymphoma. Both conserved end residues are trimmed from each CDR3. Fields, in order: V gene, J gene, CDR3 protein.

>TRBV11-3|TRBJ1-1
ARPANTEAF
>TRBV29-1|TRBJ2-5
SAGLGETQY
>TRBV7-9|TRBJ1-1
ASSLGSRTAEAF
>TRBV5-6|TRBJ1-6
ASSAQGPPLH
>TRBV4-3|TRBJ2-1
ASSQDQTTTRWGEQF
>TRBV29-1|TRBJ2-1
SVASVSSYNEQF
>TRBV5-6|TRBJ1-4
ASSLGGFGEKLF
>TRBV18|TRBJ1-5
ASSSGRGQPQH
>TRBV7-2|TRBJ2-5
ASSSRPQETQY
>TRBV19|TRBJ1-2
ASSPHRERPDGYT
>TRBV7-2|TRBJ2-1
ASSLAWARLAVEQF
>TRBV18|TRBJ2-7
ASSPTPGEHEQY
>TRBV18|TRBJ1-2
ASSDRTGNSNYGYT
>TRBV21-1|TRBJ2-7
ARGTGDWYEQY
>TRBV7-3|TRBJ2-3
ASSVGTSGEGSTDTQY
>TRBV6-1|TRBJ2-5
ASSDTGQETQY
>TRBV12-5|TRBJ2-3
ASLAWGTHTDTQY
>TRBV6-1|TRBJ2-7
ASSEQASGEGGYEQY
>TRBV27|TRBJ2-1
ASSLAGGTYNEQF
>TRBV5-7|TRBJ2-2
ASSLVGQGEAGELF
>TRBV4-3|TRBJ2-7
ASSHGTGSTYEQY
>TRBV7-9|TRBJ2-7
ASSLMTGPYEQY
>TRBV19|TRBJ2-1
ASSITGAWTEQF
>TRBV28|TRBJ1-2
ASSLNNYGYT
>TRBV6-5|TRBJ2-7
ASSPPGWEQY
>TRBV27|TRBJ1-5
ASSSMTGWGNQPQH
>TRBV5-6|TRBJ2-3
ASSLVGSGGALDTDTQY
>TRBV19|TRBJ1-5
ASSPDSYSNQPQH